The entry below gives a single T cell receptor beta chain sequence along with its context. Antigen specificity is unknown. These data originate in a study of lymphopenia after photon versus proton radiotherapy. Findings of the study overall: Oligoclonal CD8+ Temra expansion after nadir drove photon patients' diversity drop. Only patients who died were analyzed for survival; proton advantage is unproven. Photon-treated patients lost naive T cells and TCR diversity; proton-treated stayed stable. Post-nadir TCR diversity decline inversely tracked overall survival among those who died.

Generated by immunoSEQ multiplex PCR, the TCRdb table keeps only in-frame clones and is missing some. The profile shows about 26,000 clones, roughly 85% of them singletons. Germline lookup yields CDR1 KGHSH and CDR2 LQKENI. This CDR3 is 14 amino acids long. Trimming took off 2 bases at V and 0 bases at J, with 6 bases between the two ends. The J gene is TRBJ2-3, the V gene TRBV18; D is ambiguous. The sequenced sample was peripheral blood, obtained from a patient treated with photon-based radiotherapy. This sequence was found in a man between 25 and 39 years old with gastric cancer. The CDR3 region is CASSPGRSTDTQYF. CDR3 bases: TGTGCCAGCTCACCAGGCAGGAGCACAGATACGCAGTATTTT.